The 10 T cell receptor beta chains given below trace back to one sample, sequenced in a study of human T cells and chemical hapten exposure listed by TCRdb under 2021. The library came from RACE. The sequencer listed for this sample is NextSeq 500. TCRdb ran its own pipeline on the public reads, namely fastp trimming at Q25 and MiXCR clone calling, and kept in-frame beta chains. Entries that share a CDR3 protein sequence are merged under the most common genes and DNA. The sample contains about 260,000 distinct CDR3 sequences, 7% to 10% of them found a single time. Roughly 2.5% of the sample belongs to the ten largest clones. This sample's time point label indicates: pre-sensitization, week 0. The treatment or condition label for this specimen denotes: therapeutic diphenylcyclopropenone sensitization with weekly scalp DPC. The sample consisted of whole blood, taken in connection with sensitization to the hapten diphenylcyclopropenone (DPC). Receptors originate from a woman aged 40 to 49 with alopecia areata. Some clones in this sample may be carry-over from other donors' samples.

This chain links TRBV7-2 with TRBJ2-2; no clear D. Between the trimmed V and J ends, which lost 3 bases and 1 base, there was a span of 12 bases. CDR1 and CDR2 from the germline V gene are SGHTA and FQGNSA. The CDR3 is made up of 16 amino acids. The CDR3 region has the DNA TGTGCCAGCAGCTTTGGGCCGGGCCAGAACACCGGGGAGCTGTTTTTT. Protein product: CASSFGPGQNTGELFF.

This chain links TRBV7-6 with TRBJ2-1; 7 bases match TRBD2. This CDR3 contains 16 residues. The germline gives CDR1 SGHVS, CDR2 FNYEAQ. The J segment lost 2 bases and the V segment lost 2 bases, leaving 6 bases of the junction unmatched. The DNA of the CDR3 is TGTGCCAGCAGCTTACCGCGGGAGAGGCCCTACAATGAGCAGTTCTTC. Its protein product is CASSLPRERPYNEQFF.

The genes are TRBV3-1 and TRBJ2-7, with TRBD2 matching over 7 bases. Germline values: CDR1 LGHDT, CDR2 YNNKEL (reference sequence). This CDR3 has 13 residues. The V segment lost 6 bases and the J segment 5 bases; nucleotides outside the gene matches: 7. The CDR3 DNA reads TGTGCCAGCAGACGGGGCGGGAGCAACGAGCAGTACTTC. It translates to CASRRGGSNEQYF.

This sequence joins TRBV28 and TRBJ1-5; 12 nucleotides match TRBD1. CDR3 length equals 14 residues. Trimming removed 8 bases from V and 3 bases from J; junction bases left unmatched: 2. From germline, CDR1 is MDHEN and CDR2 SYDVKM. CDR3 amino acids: CASLGQGANQPQHF. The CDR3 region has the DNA TGTGCCAGCTTGGGACAGGGGGCCAATCAGCCCCAGCATTTT.

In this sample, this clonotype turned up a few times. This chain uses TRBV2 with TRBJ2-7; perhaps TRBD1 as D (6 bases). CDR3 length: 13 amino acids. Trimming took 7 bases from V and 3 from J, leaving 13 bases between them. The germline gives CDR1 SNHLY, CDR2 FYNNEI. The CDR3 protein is CASTIDRYYEQYF. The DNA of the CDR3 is TGTGCCAGCACTATCGACAGGTACTACGAGCAGTACTTC.

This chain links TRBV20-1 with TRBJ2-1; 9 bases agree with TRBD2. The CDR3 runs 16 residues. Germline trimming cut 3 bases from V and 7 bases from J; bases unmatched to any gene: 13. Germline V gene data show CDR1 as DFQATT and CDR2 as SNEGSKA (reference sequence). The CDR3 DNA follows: TGCAGTGCTAGCGGGCTAGCGGGAACCCCCCTAAATGAGCAGTTCTTC. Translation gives CSASGLAGTPLNEQFF.

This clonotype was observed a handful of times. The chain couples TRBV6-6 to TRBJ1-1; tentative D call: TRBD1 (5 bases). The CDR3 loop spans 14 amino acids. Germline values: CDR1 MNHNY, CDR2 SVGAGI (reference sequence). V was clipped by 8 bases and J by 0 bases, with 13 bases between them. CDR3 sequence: CASSPGGMNTEAFF. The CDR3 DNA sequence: TGTGCCAGCTCCCCCGGGGGGATGAACACTGAAGCTTTCTTT.

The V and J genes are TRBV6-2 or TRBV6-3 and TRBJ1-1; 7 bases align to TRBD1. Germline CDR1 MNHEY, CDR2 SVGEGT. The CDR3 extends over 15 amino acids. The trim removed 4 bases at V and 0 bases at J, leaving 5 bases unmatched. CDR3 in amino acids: CASSWLGQMNTEAFF. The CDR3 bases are TGTGCCAGCAGTTGGTTGGGACAGATGAACACTGAAGCTTTCTTT.

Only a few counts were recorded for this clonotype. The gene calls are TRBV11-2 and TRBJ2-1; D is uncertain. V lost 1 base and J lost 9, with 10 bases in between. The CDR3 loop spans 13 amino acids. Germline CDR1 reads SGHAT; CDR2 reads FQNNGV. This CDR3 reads CASSLGARAEQFF. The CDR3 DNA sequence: TGTGCCAGCAGCTTAGGGGCTAGGGCTGAGCAGTTCTTC.

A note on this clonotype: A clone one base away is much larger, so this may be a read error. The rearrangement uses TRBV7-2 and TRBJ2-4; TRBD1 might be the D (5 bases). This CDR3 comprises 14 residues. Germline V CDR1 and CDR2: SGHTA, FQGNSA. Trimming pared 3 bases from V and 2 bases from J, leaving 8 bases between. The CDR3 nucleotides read TGTGCCAGCAGCTTTGGGGCCACCAAAAACATTCAGTACTTC. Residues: CASSFGATKNIQYF.